This T cell receptor beta chain was obtained from a study of blood T cell repertoires in COVID-19. Overall study context: PBMCs, B-cell-depleted T cells, or T cells provided the cDNA or gDNA that made up the material.

Germline V gene lookup returns CDR1 SGHNT and CDR2 YYREEE (reference sequence). The junction had 18 bases not matched to a gene; V was cut back by 4 bases and J by 7 bases. The CDR3 length is 17 residues. Methods used by the authors: Reference gene primer amplification yielded estimated nucleated cell counts. Profiled with immunoSEQ multiplex PCR; TCRdb holds only in-frame clones, not every one. V, J and clone size are those of that table, while D and trimming were read from the DNA. Among about 120,000 clones listed, almost 85% were seen once. V gene TRBV5-4 combines with J gene TRBJ2-7; 9 bases match TRBD2. The receptor was derived from a man between 65 and 85 years old with active or convalescent COVID-19. The material sequenced was peripheral blood. In DNA form, the CDR3 reads TGTGCCAGCAGCCGCATGGGGATGGCGGGAGGGCCAGGTGAGCAGTACTTC. Protein product: CASSRMGMAGGPGEQYF.